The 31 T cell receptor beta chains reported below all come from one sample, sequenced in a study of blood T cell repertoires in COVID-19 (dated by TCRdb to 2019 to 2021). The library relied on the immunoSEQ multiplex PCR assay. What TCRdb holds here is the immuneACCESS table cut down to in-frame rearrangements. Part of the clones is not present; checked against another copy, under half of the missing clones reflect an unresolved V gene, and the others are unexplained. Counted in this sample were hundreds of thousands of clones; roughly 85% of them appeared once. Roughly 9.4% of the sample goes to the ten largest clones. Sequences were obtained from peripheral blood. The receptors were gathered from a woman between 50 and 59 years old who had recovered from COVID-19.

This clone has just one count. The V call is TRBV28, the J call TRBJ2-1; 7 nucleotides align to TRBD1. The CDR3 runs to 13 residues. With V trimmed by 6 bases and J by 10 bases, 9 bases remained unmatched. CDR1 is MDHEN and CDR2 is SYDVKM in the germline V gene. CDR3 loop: CASSTYQGEEQFF. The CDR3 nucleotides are TGTGCCAGCAGCACTTACCAGGGGGAGGAGCAGTTCTTC.

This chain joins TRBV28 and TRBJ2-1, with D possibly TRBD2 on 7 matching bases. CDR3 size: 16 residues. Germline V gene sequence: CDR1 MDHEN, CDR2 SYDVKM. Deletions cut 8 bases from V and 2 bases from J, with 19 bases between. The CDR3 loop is CASRITGGQAYNEQFF. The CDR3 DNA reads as TGTGCCAGCCGAATTACCGGGGGGCAGGCCTACAATGAGCAGTTCTTC.

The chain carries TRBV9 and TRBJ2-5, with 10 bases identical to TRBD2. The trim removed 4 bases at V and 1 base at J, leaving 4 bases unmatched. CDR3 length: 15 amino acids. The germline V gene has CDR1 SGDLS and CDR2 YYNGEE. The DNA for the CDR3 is TGTGCCAGCAGCCCTAGCGGGGGAACCCAAGAGACCCAGTACTTC. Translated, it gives CASSPSGGTQETQYF.

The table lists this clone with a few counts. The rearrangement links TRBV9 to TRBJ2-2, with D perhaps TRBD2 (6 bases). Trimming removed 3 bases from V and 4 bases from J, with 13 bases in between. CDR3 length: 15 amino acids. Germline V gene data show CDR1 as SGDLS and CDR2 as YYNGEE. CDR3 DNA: TGTGCCAGCAGCGCCGAGGGACTCTTCACCGGGGAGCTGTTTTTT. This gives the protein CASSAEGLFTGELFF.

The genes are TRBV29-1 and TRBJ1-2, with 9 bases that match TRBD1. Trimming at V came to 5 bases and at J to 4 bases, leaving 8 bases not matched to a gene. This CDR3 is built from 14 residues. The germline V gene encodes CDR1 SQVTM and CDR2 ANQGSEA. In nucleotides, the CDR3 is TGCAGCGTTCAACAATGGGGACAGGGCTATGGCTACACCTTC. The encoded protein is CSVQQWGQGYGYTF.

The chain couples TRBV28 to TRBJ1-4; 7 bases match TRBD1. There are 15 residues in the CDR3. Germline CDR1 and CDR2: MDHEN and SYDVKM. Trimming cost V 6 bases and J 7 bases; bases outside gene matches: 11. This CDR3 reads CASSTQGGWIEKLFF. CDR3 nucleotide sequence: TGTGCCAGCAGCACCCAAGGGGGCTGGATTGAAAAACTGTTTTTT.

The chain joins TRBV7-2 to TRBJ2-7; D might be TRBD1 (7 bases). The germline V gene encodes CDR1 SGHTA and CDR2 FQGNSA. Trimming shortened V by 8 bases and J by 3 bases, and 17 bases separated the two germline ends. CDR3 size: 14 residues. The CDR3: CASGKAGGNYEQYF. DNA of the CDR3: TGTGCCAGCGGGAAGGCAGGGGGGAACTACGAGCAGTACTTC.

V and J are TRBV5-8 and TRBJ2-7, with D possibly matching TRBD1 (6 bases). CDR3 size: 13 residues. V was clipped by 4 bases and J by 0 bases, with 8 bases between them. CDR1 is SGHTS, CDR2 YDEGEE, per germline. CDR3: CASSQDSSYEQYF. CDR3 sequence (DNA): TGTGCCAGCAGCCAGGACAGCTCCTACGAGCAGTACTTC.

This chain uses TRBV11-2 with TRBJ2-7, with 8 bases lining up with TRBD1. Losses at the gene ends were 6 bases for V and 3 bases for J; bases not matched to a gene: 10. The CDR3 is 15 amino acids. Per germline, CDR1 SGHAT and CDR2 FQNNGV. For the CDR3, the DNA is TGTGCCAGCAGAAAAGACCAGGGGGCAAACTACGAGCAGTACTTC. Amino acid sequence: CASRKDQGANYEQYF.

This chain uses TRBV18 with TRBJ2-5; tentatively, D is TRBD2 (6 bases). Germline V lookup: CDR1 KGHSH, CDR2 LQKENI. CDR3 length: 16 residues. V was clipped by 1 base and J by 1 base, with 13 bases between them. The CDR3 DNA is TGTGCCAGCTCACCACGGGCGGGCGGGACCCAAGAGACCCAGTACTTC. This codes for CASSPRAGGTQETQYF.

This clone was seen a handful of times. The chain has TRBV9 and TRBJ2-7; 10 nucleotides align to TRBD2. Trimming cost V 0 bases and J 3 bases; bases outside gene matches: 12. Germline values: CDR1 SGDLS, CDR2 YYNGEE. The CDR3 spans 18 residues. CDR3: CASSVEGGTSVSGYEQYF. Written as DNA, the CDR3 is TGTGCCAGCAGCGTAGAGGGGGGGACTAGCGTCTCGGGCTACGAGCAGTACTTC. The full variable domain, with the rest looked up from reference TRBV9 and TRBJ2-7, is DSGVTQTPKHLITATGQRVTLRCSPRSGDLSVYWYQQSLDQGLQFLIQYYNGEERAKGNILERFSAQQFPDLHSELNLSSLELGDSALYFCASSVEGGTSVSGYEQYFGPGTRLTVT.

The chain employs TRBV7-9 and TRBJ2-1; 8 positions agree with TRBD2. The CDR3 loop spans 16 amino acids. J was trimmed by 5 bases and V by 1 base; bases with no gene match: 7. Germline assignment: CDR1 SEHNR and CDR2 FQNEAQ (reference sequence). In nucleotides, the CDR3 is TGTGCCAGCAGCTTAGTCGGCGGGGGGATCCACAATGAGCAGTTCTTC. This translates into CASSLVGGGIHNEQFF.

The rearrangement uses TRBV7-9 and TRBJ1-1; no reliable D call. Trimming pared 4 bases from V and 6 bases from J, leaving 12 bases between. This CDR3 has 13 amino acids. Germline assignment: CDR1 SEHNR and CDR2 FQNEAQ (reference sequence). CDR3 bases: TGTGCCAGCAGCTGGAGTCCTCGGGCTGAAGCTTTCTTT. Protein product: CASSWSPRAEAFF.

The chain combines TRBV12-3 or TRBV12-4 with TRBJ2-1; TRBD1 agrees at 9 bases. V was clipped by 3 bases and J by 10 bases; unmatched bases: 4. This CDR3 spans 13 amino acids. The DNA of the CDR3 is TGTGCCAGCAGTTTGGGACAGGGCACCGAGCAGTTCTTC. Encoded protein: CASSLGQGTEQFF.

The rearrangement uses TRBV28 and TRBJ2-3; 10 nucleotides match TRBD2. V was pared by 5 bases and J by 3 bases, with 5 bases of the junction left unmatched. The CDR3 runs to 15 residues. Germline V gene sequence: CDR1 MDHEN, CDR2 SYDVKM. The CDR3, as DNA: TGTGCCAGCAGTGGTAGCGGGAGGAGGACAGATACGCAGTATTTT. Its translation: CASSGSGRRTDTQYF.

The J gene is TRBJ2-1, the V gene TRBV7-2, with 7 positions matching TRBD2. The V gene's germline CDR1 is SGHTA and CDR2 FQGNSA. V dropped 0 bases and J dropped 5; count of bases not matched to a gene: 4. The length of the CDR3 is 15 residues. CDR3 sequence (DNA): TGTGCCAGCAGCTTAGCGGGAGGGCGGAACAATGAGCAGTTCTTC. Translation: CASSLAGGRNNEQFF.

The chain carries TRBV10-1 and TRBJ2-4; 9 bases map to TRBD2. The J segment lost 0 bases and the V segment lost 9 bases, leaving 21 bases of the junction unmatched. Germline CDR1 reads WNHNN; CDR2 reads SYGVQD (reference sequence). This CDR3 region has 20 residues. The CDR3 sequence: CARSRTKREDNPLAKNIQYF. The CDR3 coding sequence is TGCGCCAGGAGTCGGACTAAGCGGGAGGACAACCCTCTAGCCAAAAACATTCAGTACTTC.

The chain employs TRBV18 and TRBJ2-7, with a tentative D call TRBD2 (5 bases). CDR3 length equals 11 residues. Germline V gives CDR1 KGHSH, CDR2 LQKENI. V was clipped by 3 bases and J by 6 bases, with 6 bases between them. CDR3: CASSPSGEQYF. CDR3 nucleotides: TGTGCCAGCTCACCCAGCGGCGAGCAGTACTTC.

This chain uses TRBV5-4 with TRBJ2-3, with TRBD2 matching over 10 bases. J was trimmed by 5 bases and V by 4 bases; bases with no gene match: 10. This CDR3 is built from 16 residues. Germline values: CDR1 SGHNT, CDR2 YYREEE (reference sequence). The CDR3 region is CASSPSSGSLGDTQYF. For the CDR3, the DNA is TGTGCCAGCAGCCCCTCTAGCGGGAGTCTCGGAGATACGCAGTATTTT. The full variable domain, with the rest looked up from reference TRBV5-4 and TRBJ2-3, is ETGVTQSPTHLIKTRGQQVTLRCSSQSGHNTVSWYQQALGQGPQFIFQYYREEENGRGNFPPRFSGLQFPNYSSELNVNALELDDSALYLCASSPSSGSLGDTQYFGPGTRLTVL.

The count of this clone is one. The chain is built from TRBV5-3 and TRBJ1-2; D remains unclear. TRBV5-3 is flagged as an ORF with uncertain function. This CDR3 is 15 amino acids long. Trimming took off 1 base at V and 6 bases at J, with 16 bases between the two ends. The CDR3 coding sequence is TGTGCCAGAAGCTTGATGGATCCGGGAGGCGATGGCTACACCTTC. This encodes CARSLMDPGGDGYTF.

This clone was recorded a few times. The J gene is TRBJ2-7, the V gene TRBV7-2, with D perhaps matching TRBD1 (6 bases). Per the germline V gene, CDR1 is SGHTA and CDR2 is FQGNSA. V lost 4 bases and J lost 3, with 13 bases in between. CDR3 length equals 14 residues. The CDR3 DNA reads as TGTGCCAGCAGCTACTCGGACAGAAACTACGAGCAGTACTTC. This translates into CASSYSDRNYEQYF.

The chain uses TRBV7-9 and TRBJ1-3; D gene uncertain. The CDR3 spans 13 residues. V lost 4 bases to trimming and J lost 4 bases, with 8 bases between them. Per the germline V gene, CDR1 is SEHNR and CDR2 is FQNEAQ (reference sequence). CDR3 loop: CASSWAEGNTIYF. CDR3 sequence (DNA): TGTGCCAGCAGCTGGGCAGAAGGAAACACCATATATTTT.

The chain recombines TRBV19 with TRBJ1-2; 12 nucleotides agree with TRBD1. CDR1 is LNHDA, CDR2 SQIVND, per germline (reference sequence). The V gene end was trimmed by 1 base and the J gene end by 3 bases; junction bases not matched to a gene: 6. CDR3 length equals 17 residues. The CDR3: CASSIGRDRGQDYGYTF. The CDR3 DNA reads TGTGCCAGTAGTATAGGCCGGGACAGGGGGCAGGACTATGGCTACACCTTC.

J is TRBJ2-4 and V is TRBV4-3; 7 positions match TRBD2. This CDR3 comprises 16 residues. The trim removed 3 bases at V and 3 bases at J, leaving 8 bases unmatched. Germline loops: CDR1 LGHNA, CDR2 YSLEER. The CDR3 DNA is TGCGCCAGCAGCCACCGAGCGGGAACGGGCAAAAACATTCAGTACTTC. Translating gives CASSHRAGTGKNIQYF.

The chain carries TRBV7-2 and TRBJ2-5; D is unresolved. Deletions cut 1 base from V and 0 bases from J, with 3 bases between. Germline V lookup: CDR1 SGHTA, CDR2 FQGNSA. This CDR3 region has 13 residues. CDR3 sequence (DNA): TGTGCCAGCAGCTTAGTCTACCAAGAGACCCAGTACTTC. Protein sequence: CASSLVYQETQYF.

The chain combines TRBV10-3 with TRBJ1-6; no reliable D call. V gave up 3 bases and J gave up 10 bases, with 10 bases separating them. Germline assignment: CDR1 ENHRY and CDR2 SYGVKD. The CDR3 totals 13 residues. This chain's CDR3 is CAISDREGSPLHF. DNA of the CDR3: TGTGCCATCAGTGACCGGGAAGGATCACCCCTCCACTTT.

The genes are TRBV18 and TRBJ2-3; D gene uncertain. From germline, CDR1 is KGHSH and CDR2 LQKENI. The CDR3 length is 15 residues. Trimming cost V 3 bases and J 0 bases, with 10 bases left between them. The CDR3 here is CASSPIVGSTDTQYF. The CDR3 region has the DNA TGTGCCAGCTCACCTATCGTCGGGAGCACAGATACGCAGTATTTT.

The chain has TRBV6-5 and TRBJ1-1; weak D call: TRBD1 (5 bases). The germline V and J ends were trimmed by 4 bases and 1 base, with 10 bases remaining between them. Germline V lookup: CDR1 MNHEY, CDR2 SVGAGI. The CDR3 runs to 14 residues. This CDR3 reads CASSWSGENTEAFF. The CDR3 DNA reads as TGTGCCAGCAGTTGGTCGGGGGAGAACACTGAAGCTTTCTTT.

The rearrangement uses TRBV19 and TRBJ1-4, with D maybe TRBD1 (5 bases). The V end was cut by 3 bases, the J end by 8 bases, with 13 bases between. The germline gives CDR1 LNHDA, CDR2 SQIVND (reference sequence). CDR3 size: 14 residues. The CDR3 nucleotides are TGTGCCAGTAGTATCCCCGGGGGGGACGAAAAACTGTTTTTT. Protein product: CASSIPGGDEKLFF.

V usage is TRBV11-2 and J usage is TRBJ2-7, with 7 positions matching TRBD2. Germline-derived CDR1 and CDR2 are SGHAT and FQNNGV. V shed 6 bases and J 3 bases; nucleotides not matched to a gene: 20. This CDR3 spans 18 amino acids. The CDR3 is CASSPNPGREGRGYEQYF. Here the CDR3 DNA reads TGTGCCAGCAGTCCTAACCCGGGGAGGGAGGGCCGAGGCTACGAGCAGTACTTC.

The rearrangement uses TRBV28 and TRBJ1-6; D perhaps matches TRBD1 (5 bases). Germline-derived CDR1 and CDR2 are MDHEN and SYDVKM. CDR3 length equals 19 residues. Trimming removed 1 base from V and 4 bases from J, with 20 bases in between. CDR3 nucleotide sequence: TGTGCCAGCAGTTTATTGGTAGGGGCCGGCCAAAGATATAATTCACCCCTCCACTTT. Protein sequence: CASSLLVGAGQRYNSPLHF.